The 21 T cell receptor beta chains in this list originate from one sample, sequenced in a study of T cell repertoires in cytomegalovirus infection (dated by TCRdb to between 2018 and 2021). No antigen has been assigned to these receptors. Reading the label with the study, this specimen's treatment or condition is: in vitro stimulation with specific CMV peptide epitopes to enrich CMV-specific T cells. These reads were obtained on an Illumina HiSeq 1500. Starting from the raw public reads, TCRdb applied fastp trimming at Q25, assembled clones with MiXCR and retained in-frame beta chains. Merged by CDR3 protein, the rows form single entries marked with the most common genes and DNA. The sample table lists 550,000 to 850,000 distinct CDR3 sequences, roughly 30% of them with a count of one. The ten most abundant clones make up about 20% of the sample. This sample comprised cultured PBMCs, obtained from culture after CMV antigen stimulation. These receptors all stem from a human donor in good health (CMV status not recorded). Some clones in this sample may be carry-over from other donors' samples.

The V call is TRBV5-1, the J call TRBJ2-1; TRBD1 matches 11 bases. This CDR3 comprises 14 residues. The trim removed 4 bases at V and 9 bases at J, leaving 6 bases unmatched. CDR1 and CDR2 from the germline V gene are SGHRS and YFSETQ. This CDR3 is CASSKDRGLSEQFF. CDR3 nucleotides: TGCGCCAGCAGCAAGGACAGGGGGCTCAGTGAGCAGTTCTTC.

The chain combines TRBV2 with TRBJ2-2, with D perhaps TRBD1 or TRBD2 (7 bases each). The CDR3 length is 15 residues. Per the germline V gene, CDR1 is SNHLY and CDR2 is FYNNEI. V was pared by 6 bases and J by 3 bases, with 14 bases between. In nucleotides, the CDR3 is TGTGCCAGCAGGGCAGCAGGGGGGGACACCGGGGAGCTGTTTTTT. Its translation: CASRAAGGDTGELFF.

The V call is TRBV2, the J call TRBJ2-1, with D possibly being TRBD1 (6 bases). The CDR3 is 18 amino acids. Looked up from germline, CDR1 is SNHLY and CDR2 is FYNNEI. Deletions cut 8 bases from V and 2 bases from J, with 25 bases between. The CDR3 protein is CASVFWGVTGNPYNEQFF. CDR3 DNA: TGTGCCAGCGTTTTTTGGGGCGTCACAGGGAATCCCTACAATGAGCAGTTCTTC.

The sample holds many counts of this clonotype. This chain links TRBV7-2 with TRBJ1-5; D uncertain. V lost 1 base and J lost 6, with 13 bases in between. There are 15 residues in the CDR3. Germline CDR1 SGHTA, CDR2 FQGNSA. DNA for the CDR3: TGTGCCAGCAGCTTAGATGCCGGACTTTCTCAGCCCCAGCATTTT. It codes for CASSLDAGLSQPQHF.

This clonotype occurred many times. This chain joins TRBV18 and TRBJ1-2, with 10 positions matching TRBD1. The CDR3 consists of 14 residues. V shed 8 bases and J 5 bases; nucleotides not matched to a gene: 8. The V gene's germline CDR1 is KGHSH and CDR2 LQKENI. CDR3 sequence reads: CASSPPGQGYGYTF. In DNA form, the CDR3 reads TGTGCCAGCAGTCCTCCGGGACAGGGGTATGGCTACACCTTC.

The chain recombines TRBV6-2 or TRBV6-3 with TRBJ2-5, with 7 bases matching TRBD2. This CDR3 is built from 17 residues. V lost 7 bases, J lost 4 bases, and 18 bases stayed unmatched. Germline V gives CDR1 MNHEY, CDR2 SVGEGT. CDR3 loop: CASNSDPRRELGETQYF. In nucleotides, the CDR3 is TGTGCCAGCAACTCTGACCCGCGGCGGGAGTTGGGAGAGACCCAGTACTTC.

This chain links TRBV6-6 with TRBJ1-1, with 7 bases fitting TRBD1. V lost 6 bases and J lost 6; bases outside the gene matches: 10. Germline V gives CDR1 MNHNY, CDR2 SVGAGI (reference sequence). The CDR3 sequence is 14 residues long. CDR3 sequence: CASRGGQVYAEAFF. CDR3 nucleotide sequence: TGTGCCAGCAGGGGCGGACAGGTATACGCTGAAGCTTTCTTT.

This clonotype was seen a handful of times. CDR3 loop: CASSFAGNGELFF. CDR3 sequence (DNA): TGTGCCAGCAGCTTTGCAGGGAACGGGGAGCTGTTTTTT. The rearrangement uses TRBV7-8 and TRBJ2-2; D possibly corresponds to TRBD1 (5 bases). V was pared by 3 bases and J by 7 bases, with 9 bases between. CDR1 is SGHVS, CDR2 FQNEAQ, per germline. This CDR3 contains 13 residues.

There are many counts of this clonotype. DNA for the CDR3: TGTGCCACGGCAGGAAGCTCTGGGGCCAACGTCCTGACTTTC. Its translation: CATAGSSGANVLTF. The chain employs TRBV12-3 or TRBV12-4 and TRBJ2-6; D is ambiguous. This CDR3 contains 14 residues. The V end lost 10 bases, the J end lost 0 bases, and 10 bases lay between the germline ends.

This clonotype was recorded a few times. The rearrangement uses TRBV5-1 and TRBJ2-5, with 10 nucleotides matching TRBD1. With 1 base clipped from V and 5 bases from J, the junction kept 8 bases outside the gene matches. Germline-derived CDR1 and CDR2 are SGHRS and YFSETQ. The CDR3 sequence is 16 residues long. CDR3 sequence reads: CASSLSPGTGEETQYF. CDR3 bases: TGCGCCAGCAGCTTGTCCCCCGGGACAGGGGAGGAGACCCAGTACTTC.

V and J are TRBV7-2 and TRBJ2-4, with a tentative D call TRBD2 (5 bases). Trimming pared 3 bases from V and 0 bases from J, leaving 12 bases between. Per germline, CDR1 SGHTA and CDR2 FQGNSA. The CDR3 sequence is 16 residues long. The DNA for the CDR3 is TGTGCCAGCAGCTTGAGAAGCGGTCTAGCCAAAAACATTCAGTACTTC. Translated, it gives CASSLRSGLAKNIQYF.

A remark on this clonotype: Possible read error: a much larger clone is one base away. The CDR3 is CATPGSSGANVLTF. For the CDR3, the DNA is TGTGCCACGCCAGGAAGCTCTGGGGCCAACGTCCTGACTTTC. V and J are TRBV12-3 or TRBV12-4 and TRBJ2-6; no firm D call. Trimming removed 10 bases at V and 0 bases at J, with 10 bases between. The CDR3 sequence is 14 residues long.

There are a few counts of this clonotype. The chain links TRBV7-2 to TRBJ2-1; 7 bases match TRBD2. Trimming removed 5 bases from V and 2 bases from J; junction bases left unmatched: 6. This CDR3 has 15 residues. CDR1 SGHTA and CDR2 FQGNSA come from the germline V gene. CDR3 nucleotides: TGTGCCAGCAGCCTTACTAGCGAACCCTACAATGAGCAGTTCTTC. Protein sequence: CASSLTSEPYNEQFF.

This clonotype was found a few times. The chain couples TRBV11-2 to TRBJ2-3; 8 positions match TRBD1. This CDR3 region has 14 residues. Trimming at V came to 5 bases and at J to 4 bases, leaving 5 bases not matched to a gene. In germline, CDR1 is SGHAT, CDR2 FQNNGV. The CDR3 sequence: CASSPLDRADTQYF. DNA for the CDR3: TGTGCCAGCAGCCCACTGGACAGGGCAGATACGCAGTATTTT.

The rearrangement links TRBV6-2 or TRBV6-3 to TRBJ2-7, with D possibly being TRBD2 (6 bases). The CDR3 runs 16 residues. CDR1 is MNHEY and CDR2 is SVGEGT in the germline V gene. Trimming pared 2 bases from V and 0 bases from J, leaving 14 bases between. CDR3 sequence (DNA): TGTGCCAGCAGTTACCGCGGGGACGACCACTCCTACGAGCAGTACTTC. This sequence encodes CASSYRGDDHSYEQYF.

This clonotype was counted ten times or more. The chain couples TRBV7-8 to TRBJ1-1; the D is unclear. The V gene's germline CDR1 is SGHVS and CDR2 FQNEAQ. The CDR3 totals 12 residues. The V end lost 5 bases, the J end lost 0 bases, and 4 bases lay between the germline ends. CDR3 sequence: CASSRMNTEAFF. The DNA for the CDR3 is TGTGCCAGCAGCAGAATGAACACTGAAGCTTTCTTT.

The chain links TRBV7-9 to TRBJ2-1; D not certain. The ends were cut back, 3 bases at V and 2 bases at J, with 11 bases in the middle. Germline V gene lookup returns CDR1 SEHNR and CDR2 FQNEAQ (reference sequence). CDR3 length: 15 amino acids. CDR3 in amino acids: CASSFLTSAYNEQFF. The CDR3 DNA reads as TGTGCCAGCAGCTTTCTCACCTCCGCCTACAATGAGCAGTTCTTC.

V is TRBV19 and J is TRBJ2-3; the D is unclear. The V and J ends lost 3 bases and 1 base respectively, with 11 bases between them. Germline loops: CDR1 LNHDA, CDR2 SQIVND (reference sequence). The CDR3 sequence is 15 residues long. CDR3 sequence reads: CASSILSEGTDTQYF. The CDR3 DNA follows: TGTGCCAGTAGTATTCTCTCCGAGGGCACAGATACGCAGTATTTT.

About this clonotype: The DNA is omitted, as the CDR3 cannot be located on it reliably, and the CDR3 follows TCRdb's listing. The chain links TRBV7-5 to TRBJ2-1; the DNA was not used to check the table's D call, TRBD1. TRBV7-5 counts as a pseudogene. A total of 16 residues make up the CDR3, ends included. Here the CDR3 reads CISVPEARTGTPEQFF.

The chain has TRBV11-2 and TRBJ1-2; tentative D call: TRBD1 (6 bases). The CDR3 extends over 15 amino acids. Trimming shortened V by 1 base and J by 6 bases, and 15 bases separated the two germline ends. Germline V gene lookup returns CDR1 SGHAT and CDR2 FQNNGV. CDR3 in amino acids: CASSLAGHQQNGYTF. The CDR3 DNA reads as TGTGCCAGCAGCTTAGCGGGACACCAACAAAATGGCTACACCTTC.

The rearrangement joins TRBV6-1 to TRBJ2-3, with D possibly matching TRBD1 (5 bases). CDR1 is MNHNS and CDR2 is SASEGT in the germline V gene. V was shortened by 5 bases and J by 3 bases, with 15 bases between the two germline ends. The CDR3 contains 15 residues. This CDR3 reads CASSQDTLGTDTQYF. DNA of the CDR3: TGTGCCAGCAGTCAGGACACCCTGGGGACAGATACGCAGTATTTT.